This entry lists 3 T cell receptor beta chains sequenced from one sample in a study of CD8 T cells in ankylosing spondylitis. Study-wide results and limits: Ankylosing spondylitis blood appeared to carry a characteristic TCR beta motif of roughly eight highly homologous variants.

These receptors lack a known antigen. In TCRdb, the 5' RACE reads were re-called with MiXCR into one record per CDR3 protein. The data show over 600,000 distinct CDR3 sequences, with 15% to 20% seen just once and under 20% held by the top ten. Specimen: blood, either unsorted or a sorted T cell fraction (not recorded which). The receptors derive from a male donor with ankylosing spondylitis.

CDR3 protein: CASTSGMGRQYF. CDR3 DNA sequence: TGTGCCAGCACCTCAGGGATGGGGCGGCAGTACTTC. V and J are TRBV12-3 or TRBV12-4 and TRBJ2-7; tentative D call: TRBD1 (5 bases). Trimming shortened V by 7 bases and J by 9 bases, and 16 bases separated the two germline ends. CDR3 size: 12 residues.

The chain recombines TRBV2 with TRBJ1-1; possible D gene TRBD1, 6 bases. V gave up 9 bases and J gave up 0 bases, with 14 bases separating them. Germline lookup yields CDR1 SNHLY and CDR2 FYNNEI. The CDR3 has 14 amino acids. CDR3 sequence (DNA): TGTGCCAGTAAAGTCCAGGGGATGAACACTGAAGCTTTCTTT. Protein product: CASKVQGMNTEAFF.

The genes are TRBV6-5 and TRBJ1-6; D gene unclear. The CDR3 is made up of 13 amino acids. V was shortened by 0 bases and J by 7 bases, with 4 bases between the two germline ends. In germline, CDR1 is MNHEY, CDR2 SVGAGI. The CDR3 coding sequence is TGTGCCAGCAGTTACTCGGGAAATTCACCCCTCCACTTT. It codes for CASSYSGNSPLHF.